This T cell receptor (beta chain) originates from a study of blood T cell repertoires in COVID-19. The wider study: Whether acute or convalescent, the COVID-19 samples came from the United States, Italy and Spain. PBMCs, B-cell-depleted T cells, or T cells were the source of the cDNA or gDNA that made up the material.

Original handling: How many nucleated cells were present was estimated from reference gene primer amplification. Clones were read by immunoSEQ multiplex PCR, and TCRdb kept only the in-frame ones, dropping some. D and trimming were read from the DNA, whereas the V and J calls and clone size are those reported in that table. Of fewer than 350,000 clones in the sample, over 85% were seen once. Germline assignment: CDR1 MDHEN and CDR2 SYDVKM. Between the trimmed V and J ends, which lost 7 bases and 11 bases, there was a span of 17 bases. The CDR3 has 12 residues. This chain links TRBV28 with TRBJ1-1; possible D gene TRBD1, 5 bases. The receptor was isolated from a woman aged 60-75 years with COVID-19, enrolled during active disease. Material for sequencing was peripheral blood. The CDR3 spells CASTIPGGMAFF. The CDR3 bases are TGTGCCAGCACCATACCCGGGGGGATGGCTTTCTTT.